Reported below is one T cell receptor beta chain. The sample originates from a study of blood T cell repertoires in COVID-19. Study-wide context: Acute and convalescent COVID-19 samples came from the United States, Italy and Spain.

CDR1 is GTSNPN, CDR2 SVGIG, per germline (reference sequence). The V end lost 3 bases, the J end lost 7 bases, and 16 bases lay between the germline ends. CDR3 length equals 14 residues. Data came from immunoSEQ multiplex PCR; TCRdb stores just in-frame clones and leaves some out. The sample holds about 180,000 clones, around 85% seen once. The origin of this receptor is a human donor with active or convalescent COVID-19. The donor label of this sample is uncertain. The gene calls are TRBV30 and TRBJ1-3, with D unclear. Source material: peripheral blood. The CDR3 DNA is TGTGCCTGGAGCCGCCCTAATGTGGAGAACACCATATATTTT. Translating it yields CAWSRPNVENTIYF.